This paragraph reports one T cell receptor beta chain. The data originate from a study of CD8 T cells in Susac syndrome. RNA was extracted with the RNeasy kit, and a quantity of 0.5 to 1 ug was reverse transcribed using random hexamers. Amplification of TCR beta CDR3 across 54 Vbeta and 13 Jbeta was performed with immunoSEQ multiplex PCR. TCRdb fed the immunoSEQ multiplex PCR reads into MiXCR, producing one record per CDR3 protein. Of 95,000 to 150,000 distinct CDR3 sequences listed, around 94% were seen once; the top ten hold roughly 0.098%. V lost 3 bases, J lost 1 base, and 18 bases lay in between. The germline V gene has CDR1 SGHDN and CDR2 FVKESK. CDR3 size: 17 residues.

What was sequenced was CD4+ T cells from PBMCs. This sequence joins TRBV14 and TRBJ1-1; no definite D call. This TCR was recovered from a human donor in good health. The CDR3 nucleotides are TGTGCCAGCAGCCACTTGAAGGTAAGGGCGGAGAACACTGAAGCTTTCTTT. This gives the protein CASSHLKVRAENTEAFF. The whole variable domain, remainder taken from reference TRBV14 and TRBJ1-1, is EAGVTQFPSHSVIEKGQTVTLRCDPISGHDNLYWYRRVMGKEIKFLLHFVKESKQDESGMPNNRFLAERTGGTYSTLKVQPAELEDSGVYFCASSHLKVRAENTEAFFGQGTRLTVV.